This T cell receptor (beta chain) stems from a study of blood T cell repertoires in COVID-19. Authors' methods: For nucleated cells, counts were estimated from reference gene primer amplification. The method was immunoSEQ multiplex PCR; TCRdb's version includes in-frame clones alone and lacks a portion of them. That table furnishes V, J and clone size, whereas the DNA furnished D and trimming. Of about 210,000 clones listed, 70% to 90% are singletons. The CDR3 contains 16 residues. Germline V gene lookup returns CDR1 MRHNA and CDR2 SNTAGT. The V gene lost 3 bases and the J gene lost 5 bases, with 16 bases spanning the gap.

V usage is TRBV6-4 and J usage is TRBJ2-2; tentative D call: TRBD1 (6 bases). Input material: peripheral blood. The TCR originated in a woman between 45 and 60 years old with active or convalescent COVID-19. The CDR3 DNA reads TGTGCCAGCAGTGAATCGAACGCAGGGGAAACCGGGGAGCTGTTTTTT. Protein sequence: CASSESNAGETGELFF.